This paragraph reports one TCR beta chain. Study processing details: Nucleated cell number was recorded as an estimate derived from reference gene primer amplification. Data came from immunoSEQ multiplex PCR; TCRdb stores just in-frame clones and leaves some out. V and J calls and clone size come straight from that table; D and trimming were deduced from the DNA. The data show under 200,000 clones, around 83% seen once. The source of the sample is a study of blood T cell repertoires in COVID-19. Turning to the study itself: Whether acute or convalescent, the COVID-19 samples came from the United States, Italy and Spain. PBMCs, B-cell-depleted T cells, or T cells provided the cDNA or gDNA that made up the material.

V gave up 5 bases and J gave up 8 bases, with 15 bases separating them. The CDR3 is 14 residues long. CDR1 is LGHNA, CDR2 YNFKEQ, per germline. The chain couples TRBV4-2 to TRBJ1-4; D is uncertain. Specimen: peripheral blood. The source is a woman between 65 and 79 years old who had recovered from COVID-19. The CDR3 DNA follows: TGTGCCAGCAGCTTCGAATACGGGTGGGAAAAACTGTTTTTT. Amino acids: CASSFEYGWEKLFF.